The entry that follows covers one TCR beta chain sequence. One junction end does not reproduce the germline sequence, and a read error may be involved. The sample belongs to a study of blood T cell repertoires in COVID-19. Across the whole study: Whether acute or convalescent, the COVID-19 samples came from the United States, Italy and Spain.

The V gene's germline CDR1 is MNHEY and CDR2 SMNVEV (reference sequence). This CDR3 has 13 amino acids. Per the authors' pipeline: Amplification of reference gene primers was used by the study to estimate nucleated cell counts. Clones were sequenced by immunoSEQ multiplex PCR, and TCRdb holds only the in-frame ones, with some missing. V and J calls and clone size are copied from that table; D and trimming were computed from the DNA. The sample contains fewer than 65,000 clones, around three quarters of which appear only once. What was sequenced was peripheral blood. The clonotype originates from a man between 65 and 79 years old with acute or convalescent COVID-19. The rearrangement links TRBV27 to TRBJ2-5; the D is unclear. The CDR3 nucleotides read TGTGCCAGCAGCATCGAGAGGAACGAGATCCAGTACTTC. This sequence encodes CASSIERNEIQYF.